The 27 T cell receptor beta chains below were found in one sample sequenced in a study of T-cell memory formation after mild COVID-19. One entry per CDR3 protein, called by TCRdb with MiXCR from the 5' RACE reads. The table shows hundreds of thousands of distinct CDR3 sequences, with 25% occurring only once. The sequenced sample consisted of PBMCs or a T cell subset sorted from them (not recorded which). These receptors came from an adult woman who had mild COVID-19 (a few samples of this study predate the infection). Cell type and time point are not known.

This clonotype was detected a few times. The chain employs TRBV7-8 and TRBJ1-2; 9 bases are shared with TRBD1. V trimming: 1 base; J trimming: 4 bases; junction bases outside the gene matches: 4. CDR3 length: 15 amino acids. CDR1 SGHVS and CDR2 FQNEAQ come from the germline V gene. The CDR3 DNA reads TGTGCCAGCAGCTTAGGGACAGGGGTGAGCTATGGCTACACCTTC. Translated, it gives CASSLGTGVSYGYTF. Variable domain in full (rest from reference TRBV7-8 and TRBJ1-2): GAGVSQSPRYKVAKRGQDVALRCDPISGHVSLFWYQQALGQGPEFLTYFQNEAQLDKSGLPSDRFFAERPEGSVSTLKIQRTQQEDSAVYLCASSLGTGVSYGYTFGSGTRLTVV.

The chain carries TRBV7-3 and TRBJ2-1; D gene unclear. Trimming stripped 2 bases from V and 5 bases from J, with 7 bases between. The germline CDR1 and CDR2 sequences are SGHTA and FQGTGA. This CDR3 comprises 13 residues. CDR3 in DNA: TGTGCCAGCAGCTTATCTTTCAACAATGAGCAGTTCTTC. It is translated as CASSLSFNNEQFF.

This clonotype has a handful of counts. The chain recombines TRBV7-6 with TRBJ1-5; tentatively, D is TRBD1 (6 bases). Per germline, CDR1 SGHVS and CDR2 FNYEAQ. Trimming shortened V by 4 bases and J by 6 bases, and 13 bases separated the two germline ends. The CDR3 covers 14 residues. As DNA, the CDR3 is TGTGCCAGCAGCTCCACACAGGGACGTCAGCCCCAGCATTTT. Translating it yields CASSSTQGRQPQHF.

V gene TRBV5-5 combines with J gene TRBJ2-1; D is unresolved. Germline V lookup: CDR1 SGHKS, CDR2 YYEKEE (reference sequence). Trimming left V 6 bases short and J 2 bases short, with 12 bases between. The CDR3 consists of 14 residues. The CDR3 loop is CASIQTWAYNEQFF. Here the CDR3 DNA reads TGTGCCAGCATCCAGACGTGGGCCTACAATGAGCAGTTCTTC.

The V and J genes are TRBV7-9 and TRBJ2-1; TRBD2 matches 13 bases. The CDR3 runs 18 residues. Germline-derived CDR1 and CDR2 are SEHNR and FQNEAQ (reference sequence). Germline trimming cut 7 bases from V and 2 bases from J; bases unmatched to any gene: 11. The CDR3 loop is CASNPTSGRPLAYNEQFF. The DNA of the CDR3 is TGTGCCAGCAACCCGACTAGCGGGAGGCCGTTGGCCTACAATGAGCAGTTCTTC.

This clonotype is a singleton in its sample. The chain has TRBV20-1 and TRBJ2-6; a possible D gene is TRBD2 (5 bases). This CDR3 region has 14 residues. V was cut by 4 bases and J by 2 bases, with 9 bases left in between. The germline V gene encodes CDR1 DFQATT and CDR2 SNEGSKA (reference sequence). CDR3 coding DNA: TGCAGTGCTACCGCCGGGACTGGGGCCAACGTCCTGACTTTC. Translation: CSATAGTGANVLTF.

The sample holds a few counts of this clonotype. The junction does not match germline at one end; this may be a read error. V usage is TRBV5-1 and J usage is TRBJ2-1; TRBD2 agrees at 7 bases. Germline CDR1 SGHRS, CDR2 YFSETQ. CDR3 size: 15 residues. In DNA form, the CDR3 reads TGCGCCAGCCGCTTGACTAGCCACACTTACAATGAGCAGTTCTTC. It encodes CASRLTSHTYNEQFF.

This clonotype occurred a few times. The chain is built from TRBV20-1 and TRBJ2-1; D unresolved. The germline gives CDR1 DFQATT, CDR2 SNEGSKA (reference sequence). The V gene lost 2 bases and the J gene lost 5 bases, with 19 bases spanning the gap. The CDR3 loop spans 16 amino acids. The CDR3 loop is CSARTSKGSLDNEQFF. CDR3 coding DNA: TGCAGTGCTAGAACTTCTAAGGGATCCCTCGACAATGAGCAGTTCTTC.

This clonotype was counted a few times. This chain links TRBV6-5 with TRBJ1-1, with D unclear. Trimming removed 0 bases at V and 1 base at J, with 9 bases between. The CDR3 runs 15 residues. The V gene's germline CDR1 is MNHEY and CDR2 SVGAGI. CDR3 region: CASSYSIAANTEAFF. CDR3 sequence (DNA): TGTGCCAGCAGTTACTCGATAGCAGCGAACACTGAAGCTTTCTTT.

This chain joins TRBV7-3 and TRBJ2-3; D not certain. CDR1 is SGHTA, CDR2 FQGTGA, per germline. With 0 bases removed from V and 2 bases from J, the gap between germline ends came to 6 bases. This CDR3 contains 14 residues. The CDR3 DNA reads TGTGCCAGCAGCTTAACTAAAGACACAGATACGCAGTATTTT. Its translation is CASSLTKDTDTQYF.

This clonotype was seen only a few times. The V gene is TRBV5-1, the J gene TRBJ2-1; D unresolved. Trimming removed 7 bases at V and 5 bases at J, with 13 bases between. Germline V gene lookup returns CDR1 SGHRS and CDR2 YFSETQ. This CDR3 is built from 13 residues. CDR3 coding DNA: TGCGCCAGCCGCCTGACTTCACACAATGAGCAGTTCTTC. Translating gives CASRLTSHNEQFF.

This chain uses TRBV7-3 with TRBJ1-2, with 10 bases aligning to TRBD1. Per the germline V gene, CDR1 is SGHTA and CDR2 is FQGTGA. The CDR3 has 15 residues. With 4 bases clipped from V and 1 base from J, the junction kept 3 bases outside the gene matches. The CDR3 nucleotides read TGTGCCAGCAGCTCCGGGACAGGGGATAACTATGGCTACACCTTC. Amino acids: CASSSGTGDNYGYTF.

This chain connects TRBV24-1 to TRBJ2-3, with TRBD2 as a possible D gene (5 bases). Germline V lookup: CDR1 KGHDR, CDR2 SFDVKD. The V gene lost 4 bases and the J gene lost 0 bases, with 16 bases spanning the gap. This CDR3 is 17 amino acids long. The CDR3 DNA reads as TGTGCCACCAGTGAGGGGAGAAGGTACTCTAGCACAGATACGCAGTATTTT. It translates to CATSEGRRYSSTDTQYF.

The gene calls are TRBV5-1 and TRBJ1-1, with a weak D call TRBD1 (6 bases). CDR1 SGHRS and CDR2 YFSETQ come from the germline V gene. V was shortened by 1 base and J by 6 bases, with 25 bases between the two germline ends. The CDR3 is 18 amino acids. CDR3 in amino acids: CASSLSPGVGRLNSEAFF. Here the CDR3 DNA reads TGCGCCAGCAGCTTGAGCCCAGGGGTAGGGAGACTGAATTCTGAAGCTTTCTTT.

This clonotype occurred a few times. For the CDR3, the DNA is TGTGCCAGCAGCAGGGCAGACGAGCAGTACTTC. Translation: CASSRADEQYF. The chain joins TRBV2 to TRBJ2-7, with D perhaps matching TRBD1 (5 bases). The CDR3 totals 11 residues. CDR1 is SNHLY, CDR2 FYNNEI, per germline. Trimming stripped 6 bases from V and 5 bases from J, with 8 bases between.

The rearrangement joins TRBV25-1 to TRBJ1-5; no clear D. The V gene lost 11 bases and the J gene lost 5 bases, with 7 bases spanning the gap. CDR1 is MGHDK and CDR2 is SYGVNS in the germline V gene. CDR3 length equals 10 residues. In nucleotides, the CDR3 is TGTGCCGTCGGCCATCAGCCCCAGCATTTT. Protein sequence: CAVGHQPQHF.

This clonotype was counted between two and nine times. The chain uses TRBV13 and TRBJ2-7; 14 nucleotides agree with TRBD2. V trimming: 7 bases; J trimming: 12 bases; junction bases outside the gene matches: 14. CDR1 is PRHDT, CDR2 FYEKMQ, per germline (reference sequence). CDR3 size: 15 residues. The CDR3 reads CASTASPTSGGALYF. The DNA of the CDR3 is TGTGCCAGCACCGCGAGTCCGACTAGCGGGGGGGCCTTGTACTTC.

The CDR3 nucleotides are TGTGCCAGCAGTTTAACGGGAAGTGACGATGAGCAGTTCTTC. Protein product: CASSLTGSDDEQFF. The rearrangement uses TRBV12-3 or TRBV12-4 and TRBJ2-1; D might be TRBD2 (5 bases). Trimming pared 2 bases from V and 8 bases from J, leaving 13 bases between. CDR3 length: 14 amino acids.

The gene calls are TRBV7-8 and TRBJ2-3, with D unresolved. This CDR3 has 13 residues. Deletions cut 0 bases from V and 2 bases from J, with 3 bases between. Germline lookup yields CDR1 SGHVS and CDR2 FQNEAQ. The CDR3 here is CASSLANTDTQYF. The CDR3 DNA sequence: TGTGCCAGCAGCTTAGCGAACACAGATACGCAGTATTTT.

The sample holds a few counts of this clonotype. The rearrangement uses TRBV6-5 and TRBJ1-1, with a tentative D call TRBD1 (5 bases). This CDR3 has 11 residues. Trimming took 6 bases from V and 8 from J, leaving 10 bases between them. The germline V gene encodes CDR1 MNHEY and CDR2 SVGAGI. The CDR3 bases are TGTGCCAGCAGCCGGGGGAGGGAAGCTTTCTTT. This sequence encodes CASSRGREAFF.

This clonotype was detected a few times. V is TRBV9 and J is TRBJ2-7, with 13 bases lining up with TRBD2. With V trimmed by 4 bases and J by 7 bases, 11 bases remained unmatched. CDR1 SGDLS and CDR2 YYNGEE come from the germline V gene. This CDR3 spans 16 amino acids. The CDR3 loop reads CASSPTSGRDLREQYF. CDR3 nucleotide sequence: TGTGCCAGCAGCCCAACTAGCGGGAGGGACCTCCGGGAGCAGTACTTC.

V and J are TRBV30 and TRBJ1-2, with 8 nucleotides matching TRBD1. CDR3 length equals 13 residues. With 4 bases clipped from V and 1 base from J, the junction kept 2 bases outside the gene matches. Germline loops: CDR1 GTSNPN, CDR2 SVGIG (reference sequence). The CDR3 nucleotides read TGTGCCTGGATGACAGGGGTTAACTATGGCTACACCTTC. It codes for CAWMTGVNYGYTF.

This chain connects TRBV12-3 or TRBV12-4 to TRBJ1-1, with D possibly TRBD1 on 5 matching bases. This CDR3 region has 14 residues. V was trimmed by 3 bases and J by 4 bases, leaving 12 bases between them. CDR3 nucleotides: TGTGCCAGCAGTTTCTCAGGGTGGGGCACTGAAGCTTTCTTT. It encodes CASSFSGWGTEAFF.

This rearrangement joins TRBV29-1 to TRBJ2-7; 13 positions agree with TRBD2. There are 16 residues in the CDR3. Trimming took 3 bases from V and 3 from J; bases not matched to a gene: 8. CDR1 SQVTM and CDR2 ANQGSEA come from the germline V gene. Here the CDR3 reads CSVELAGLAGNYEQYF. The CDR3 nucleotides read TGCAGCGTTGAGTTGGCGGGACTAGCGGGAAACTACGAGCAGTACTTC.

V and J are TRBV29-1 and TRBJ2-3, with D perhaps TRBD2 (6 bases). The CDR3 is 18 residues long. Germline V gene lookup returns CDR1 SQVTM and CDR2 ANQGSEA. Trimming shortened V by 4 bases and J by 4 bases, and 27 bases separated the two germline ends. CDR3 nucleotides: TGCAGCGTTGGAATTCGCGGTACGAGGGAGGAGTTGGCAGATACGCAGTATTTT. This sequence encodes CSVGIRGTREELADTQYF.

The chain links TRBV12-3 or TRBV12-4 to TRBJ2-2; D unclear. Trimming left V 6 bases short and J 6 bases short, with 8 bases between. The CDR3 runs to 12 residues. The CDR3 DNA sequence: TGTGCCAGCAGCCTGAGGCCCGGGGAGCTGTTTTTT. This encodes CASSLRPGELFF.

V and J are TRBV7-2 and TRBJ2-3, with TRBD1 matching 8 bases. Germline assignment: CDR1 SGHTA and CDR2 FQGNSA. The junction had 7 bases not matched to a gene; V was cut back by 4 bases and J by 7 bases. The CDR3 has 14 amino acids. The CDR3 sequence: CASSSRTGRNTQYF. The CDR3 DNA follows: TGTGCCAGCAGCTCGAGGACAGGGCGGAATACGCAGTATTTT.